This entry lists 27 T cell receptor beta chains sequenced from one sample in a study of long-term antiretroviral therapy in people with HIV (dated by TCRdb to the early 2020s). The immunoSEQ hsTCRB v3.0 assay was used at survey level resolution for TRB variable region sequencing. Imported from immuneACCESS, the table was reduced by TCRdb to in-frame sequences with V and J called. These copies leave out some clones; in studies compared against another copy, an unresolved V gene accounts for under half, and the cause of the remainder is not known. The sample table holds some 30,000 clones, of which roughly 93% were seen once. 2.5% to 3.5% of the sample is taken by the ten largest. Sequencing was performed on unsorted PBMCs, taken more than 7.3 years after starting antiretroviral therapy. These receptors originate from a man aged 45-65 years with HIV.

CDR3 amino acids: CASSLEGGGAFF. The CDR3 DNA sequence: TGCGCCAGCAGCTTGGAAGGCGGGGGTGCTTTCTTT. The chain uses TRBV5-1 and TRBJ1-1; D possibly corresponds to TRBD1 (5 bases). This CDR3 has 12 amino acids. Trimming left V 0 bases short and J 11 bases short, with 11 bases between. Germline assignment: CDR1 SGHRS and CDR2 YFSETQ. Based on the CDR3 plus reference TRBV5-1 and TRBJ1-1, the full variable domain is KAGVTQTPRYLIKTRGQQVTLSCSPISGHRSVSWYQQTPGQGLQFLFEYFSETQRNKGNFPGRFSGRQFSNSRSEMNVSTLELGDSALYLCASSLEGGGAFFGQGTRLTVV.

This clone was picked up a small number of times. This chain connects TRBV7-9 to TRBJ1-1; 9 bases align to TRBD1. CDR3 length equals 13 residues. With V trimmed by 5 bases and J by 12 bases, 10 bases remained unmatched. Germline V gives CDR1 SEHNR, CDR2 FQNEAQ (reference sequence). CDR3: CASSQPGQGKTFF. The CDR3 DNA sequence: TGTGCCAGCAGCCAACCGGGACAGGGAAAAACTTTCTTT.

The J gene is TRBJ2-7, the V gene TRBV6-1; D unclear. The V end was cut by 3 bases, the J end by 4 bases, with 7 bases between. This CDR3 is 12 amino acids long. Germline CDR1 reads MNHNS; CDR2 reads SASEGT. CDR3 DNA sequence: TGTGCCAGCAGTGATACAGTTTACGAGCAGTACTTC. Encoded protein: CASSDTVYEQYF.

The rearrangement links TRBV6-4 to TRBJ2-2; 8 bases map to TRBD1. This CDR3 has 14 residues. CDR1 is MRHNA, CDR2 SNTAGT, per germline. V lost 6 bases to trimming and J lost 5 bases; unmatched junction nucleotides: 5. The chain's CDR3 is CASRQGAGTGELFF. The CDR3 coding sequence is TGTGCCAGCAGGCAGGGGGCTGGTACCGGGGAGCTGTTTTTT.

The chain is built from TRBV5-1 and TRBJ2-5, with D unresolved. CDR3 length equals 14 residues. Germline CDR1 and CDR2: SGHRS and YFSETQ. The germline V and J ends were trimmed by 0 bases and 0 bases, with 6 bases remaining between them. The CDR3 nucleotides are TGCGCCAGCAGCTTGGGCCAGTACCAAGAGACCCAGTACTTC. This codes for CASSLGQYQETQYF.

The CDR3 reads CASIQRVPHEQYF. CDR3 bases: TGTGCCAGCATTCAGCGGGTCCCGCACGAGCAGTACTTC. The chain links TRBV6-5 to TRBJ2-7; perhaps TRBD2 as D (6 bases). Trimming stripped 7 bases from V and 5 bases from J, with 15 bases between. CDR1 is MNHEY and CDR2 is SVGAGI in the germline V gene. The CDR3 runs 13 residues.

The CDR3 DNA reads TGTGCCAGCAGTGAGGACAGGCTTTTCAATCAGCCCCAGCATTTT. Encoded protein: CASSEDRLFNQPQHF. The chain is built from TRBV2 and TRBJ1-5, with 7 positions matching TRBD1. The J segment lost 3 bases and the V segment lost 3 bases, leaving 5 bases of the junction unmatched. This CDR3 is built from 15 residues. Per germline, CDR1 SNHLY and CDR2 FYNNEI.

In this sample, this clone turned up a few times. J is TRBJ2-1 and V is TRBV30; D is uncertain. The CDR3 contains 13 residues. Germline V gene data show CDR1 as GTSNPN and CDR2 as SVGIG (reference sequence). The V end lost 1 base, the J end lost 3 bases, and 7 bases lay between the germline ends. The CDR3: CAWSEALYNEQFF. CDR3 DNA: TGTGCCTGGAGTGAAGCTCTCTACAATGAGCAGTTCTTC.

The V gene is TRBV10-2, the J gene TRBJ2-2; 11 positions match TRBD1. The CDR3 has 16 amino acids. The germline V gene encodes CDR1 WSHSY and CDR2 SAAADI. With V trimmed by 0 bases and J by 4 bases, 1 base remained unmatched. CDR3 nucleotide sequence: TGCGCCAGCAGTGAGTCCGGGACAGGGGGCACCGGGGAGCTGTTTTTT. Residues: CASSESGTGGTGELFF.

The genes are TRBV28 and TRBJ1-3, with TRBD1 matching over 7 bases. V shed 5 bases and J 2 bases; nucleotides not matched to a gene: 9. Germline V gene sequence: CDR1 MDHEN, CDR2 SYDVKM. This CDR3 contains 16 residues. The CDR3 sequence is CASSAPSTGTGNTIYF. CDR3 in DNA: TGTGCCAGCAGTGCCCCGTCGACAGGGACTGGAAACACCATATATTTT.

Only a few counts were recorded for this clone. This chain joins TRBV6-1 and TRBJ1-2; 7 bases map to TRBD1. The J segment lost 4 bases and the V segment lost 4 bases, leaving 9 bases of the junction unmatched. This CDR3 comprises 15 residues. Per germline, CDR1 MNHNS and CDR2 SASEGT. The CDR3 reads CASSVRTGQGYGYTF. CDR3 sequence (DNA): TGTGCCAGCAGTGTAAGGACAGGTCAGGGCTATGGCTACACCTTC.

V is TRBV4-2 and J is TRBJ1-2, with D uncertain. V was shortened by 1 base and J by 4 bases, with 16 bases between the two germline ends. The CDR3 extends over 16 amino acids. Per the germline V gene, CDR1 is LGHNA and CDR2 is YNFKEQ. CDR3 DNA sequence: TGTGCCAGCAGCCAAGTTGGCTCCCGGGGAGGCTATGGCTACACCTTC. This gives the protein CASSQVGSRGGYGYTF.

V usage is TRBV7-9 and J usage is TRBJ1-5, with TRBD1 matching over 7 bases. CDR3 length: 18 amino acids. Unmatched junction bases numbered 15, after V lost 7 bases and J lost 0 bases. Looked up from germline, CDR1 is SEHNR and CDR2 is FQNEAQ (reference sequence). The CDR3 nucleotides are TGTGCCAGCATCACGAGTGAGAGGGGGCTAGGTAGCAATCAGCCCCAGCATTTT. Protein sequence: CASITSERGLGSNQPQHF. The full variable domain, completed using reference TRBV7-9 and TRBJ1-5, is DTGVSQNPRHKITKRGQNVTFRCDPISEHNRLYWYRQTLGQGPEFLTYFQNEAQLEKSRLLSDRFSAERPKGSFSTLEIQRTEQGDSAMYLCASITSERGLGSNQPQHFGDGTRLSIL.

V usage is TRBV6-6 and J usage is TRBJ2-2; the D gene is possibly TRBD1 (6 bases). CDR3 length: 15 amino acids. V lost 4 bases and J lost 1, with 10 bases in between. Germline V gives CDR1 MNHNY, CDR2 SVGAGI (reference sequence). CDR3 DNA: TGTGCCAGCAGTTTCTTGACAGGGAACACCGGGGAGCTGTTTTTT. Translating gives CASSFLTGNTGELFF.

The rearrangement links TRBV7-2 to TRBJ2-7; the match to TRBD2 covers 7 bases. CDR3 size: 17 residues. V was pared by 1 base and J by 3 bases, with 12 bases of the junction left unmatched. CDR1 and CDR2 (germline): SGHTA, FQGNSA. CDR3 sequence: CASSLDSGTIGYYEQYF. CDR3 DNA sequence: TGTGCCAGCAGCTTAGACTCCGGGACTATTGGATACTACGAGCAGTACTTC.

The chain couples TRBV6-1 to TRBJ2-3; tentatively, D is TRBD1 (6 bases). The CDR3 has 15 residues. Per the germline V gene, CDR1 is MNHNS and CDR2 is SASEGT. Trimming removed 3 bases from V and 3 bases from J, with 13 bases in between. CDR3: CASSDWGQLTDTQYF. For the CDR3, the DNA is TGTGCCAGCAGTGACTGGGGGCAGTTAACAGATACGCAGTATTTT.

This clone appeared a single time. The rearrangement links TRBV30 to TRBJ1-4; D is unclear. CDR3 size: 16 residues. Trimming stripped 1 base from V and 0 bases from J, with 12 bases between. Germline CDR1 reads GTSNPN; CDR2 reads SVGIG (reference sequence). CDR3 DNA sequence: TGTGCCTGGAGTGCTAAGGACCGAGCAACTAATGAAAAACTGTTTTTT. This codes for CAWSAKDRATNEKLFF.

The chain links TRBV5-1 to TRBJ2-7, with D possibly TRBD2 on 5 matching bases. V shed 4 bases and J shed 2 bases, with 13 bases lying between them. The CDR3 sequence is 14 residues long. CDR1 is SGHRS and CDR2 is YFSETQ in the germline V gene. CDR3 sequence: CASSPTGLTYEQYF. In DNA form, the CDR3 reads TGCGCCAGCAGCCCCACTGGACTTACCTACGAGCAGTACTTC.

The rearrangement links TRBV28 to TRBJ1-2, with D possibly TRBD1 on 6 matching bases. In germline, CDR1 is MDHEN, CDR2 SYDVKM. The CDR3 runs to 13 residues. With 4 bases removed from V and 6 bases from J, the gap between germline ends came to 12 bases. The CDR3, as DNA: TGTGCCAGCAGTTCGGAGGGGGGAAATGGCTACACCTTC. It codes for CASSSEGGNGYTF.

The chain uses TRBV18 and TRBJ2-3; 9 positions agree with TRBD2. V shed 3 bases, J shed 1 base, and the junction held 2 bases outside the gene matches. The CDR3 runs 15 residues. Germline CDR1 KGHSH, CDR2 LQKENI. As DNA, the CDR3 is TGTGCCAGCTCACCGAAGCGGGGGGGCACAGATACGCAGTATTTT. It encodes CASSPKRGGTDTQYF. The variable domain in full, completed from reference TRBV18 and TRBJ2-3, reads NAGVMQNPRHLVRRRGQEARLRCSPMKGHSHVYWYRQLPEEGLKFMVYLQKENIIDESGMPKERFSAEFPKEGPSILRIQQVVRGDSAAYFCASSPKRGGTDTQYFGPGTRLTVL.

This clone was seen once. This rearrangement joins TRBV6-5 to TRBJ1-5; possibly TRBD1 for D (5 bases). The germline CDR1 and CDR2 sequences are MNHEY and SVGAGI. This CDR3 is built from 15 residues. V was clipped by 4 bases and J by 2 bases, with 12 bases between them. CDR3 sequence reads: CASSSQADGNQPQHF. The CDR3 DNA reads TGTGCCAGCAGTTCACAGGCGGATGGCAATCAGCCCCAGCATTTT.

The V call is TRBV7-2, the J call TRBJ2-7; a possible D gene is TRBD2 (5 bases). This CDR3 comprises 15 residues. Germline V gene lookup returns CDR1 SGHTA and CDR2 FQGNSA. V was shortened by 5 bases and J by 1 base, with 15 bases between the two germline ends. The CDR3 DNA reads as TGTGCCAGCAGCCCGTCTAGCCTCACTTCCTACGAGCAGTACTTC. This sequence encodes CASSPSSLTSYEQYF. Complete variable domain (other parts from reference TRBV7-2 and TRBJ2-7): GAGVSQSPSNKVTEKGKDVELRCDPISGHTALYWYRQSLGQGLEFLIYFQGNSAPDKSGLPSDRFSAERTGGSVSTLTIQRTQQEDSAVYLCASSPSSLTSYEQYFGPGTRLTVT.

The gene calls are TRBV6-5 and TRBJ2-1; TRBD1 matches at 8 bases. CDR1 MNHEY and CDR2 SVGAGI come from the germline V gene. The CDR3 spans 16 residues. The V gene end was trimmed by 4 bases and the J gene end by 5 bases; junction bases not matched to a gene: 10. The CDR3 region has the DNA TGTGCCAGCAGTTCCGAACATAGGACAGGGAACAATGAGCAGTTCTTC. This encodes CASSSEHRTGNNEQFF.

This clone was seen more than once but under ten times. This chain joins TRBV6-6 and TRBJ1-5; no definite D call. Germline V gene data show CDR1 as MNHNY and CDR2 as SVGAGI (reference sequence). The CDR3 runs 14 residues. The V gene lost 5 bases and the J gene lost 3 bases, with 11 bases spanning the gap. DNA of the CDR3: TGTGCCAGCAGTCCGGATTCGTACAATCAGCCCCAGCATTTT. It codes for CASSPDSYNQPQHF.

The genes are TRBV19 and TRBJ2-3, with D uncertain. Germline CDR1 is LNHDA and CDR2 is SQIVND (reference sequence). Deletions cut 3 bases from V and 6 bases from J, with 10 bases between. The CDR3 is made up of 13 amino acids. For the CDR3, the DNA is TGTGCCAGTAGTATTATAGCAAGGGATACGCAGTATTTT. As protein: CASSIIARDTQYF. Variable domain in full (rest from reference TRBV19 and TRBJ2-3): DGGITQSPKYLFRKEGQNVTLSCEQNLNHDAMYWYRQDPGQGLRLIYYSQIVNDFQKGDIAEGYSVSREKKESFPLTVTSAQKNPTAFYLCASSIIARDTQYFGPGTRLTVL.

The rearrangement links TRBV11-2 to TRBJ1-3; D call uncertain. This CDR3 region has 14 residues. In germline, CDR1 is SGHAT, CDR2 FQNNGV. The V end was cut by 5 bases, the J end by 0 bases, with 8 bases between. CDR3 in DNA: TGTGCCAGCAGCCCTGGAAGCTCTGGAAACACCATATATTTT. It translates to CASSPGSSGNTIYF. The complete variable domain, with remaining parts taken from reference TRBV11-2 and TRBJ1-3, reads EAGVAQSPRYKIIEKRQSVAFWCNPISGHATLYWYQQILGQGPKLLIQFQNNGVVDDSQLPKDRFSAERLKGVDSTLKIQPAKLEDSAVYLCASSPGSSGNTIYFGEGSWLTVV.

This chain joins TRBV2 and TRBJ1-5, with D unclear. This CDR3 comprises 18 residues. Trimming took off 3 bases at V and 0 bases at J, with 18 bases between the two ends. Germline loops: CDR1 SNHLY, CDR2 FYNNEI. CDR3: CASSENTARVHSNQPQHF. The CDR3 nucleotides are TGTGCCAGCAGTGAGAACACGGCTAGGGTCCATAGCAATCAGCCCCAGCATTTT.